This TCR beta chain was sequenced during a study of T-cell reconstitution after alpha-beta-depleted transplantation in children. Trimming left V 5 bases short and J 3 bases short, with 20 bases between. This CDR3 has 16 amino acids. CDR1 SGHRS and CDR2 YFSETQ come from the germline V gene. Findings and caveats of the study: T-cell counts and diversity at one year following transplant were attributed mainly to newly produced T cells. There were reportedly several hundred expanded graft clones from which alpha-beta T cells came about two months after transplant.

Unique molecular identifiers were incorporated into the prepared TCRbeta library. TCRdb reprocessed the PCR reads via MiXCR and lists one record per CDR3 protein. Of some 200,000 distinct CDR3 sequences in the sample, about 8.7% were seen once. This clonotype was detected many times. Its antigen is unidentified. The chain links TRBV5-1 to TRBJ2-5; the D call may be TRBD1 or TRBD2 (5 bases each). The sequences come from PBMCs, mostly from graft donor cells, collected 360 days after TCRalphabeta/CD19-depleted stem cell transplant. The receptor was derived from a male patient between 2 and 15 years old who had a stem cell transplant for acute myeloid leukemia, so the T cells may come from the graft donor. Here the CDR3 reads CASRHITGTGKETQYF. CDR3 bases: TGCGCCAGCAGACATATTACCGGGACGGGGAAAGAGACCCAGTACTTC.